Reported below is one T cell receptor beta chain. This specimen comes from a study of blood T cell repertoires in COVID-19. Study-wide context: Whether acute or convalescent, the COVID-19 samples came from the United States, Italy and Spain. T cells, B-cell-depleted T cells, or PBMCs provided the cDNA or gDNA that served as material.

Authors' data handling: By means of reference gene primer amplification, nucleated cell counts were estimated. TCRdb keeps only in-frame clones here, not all; method: immunoSEQ multiplex PCR. D and trimming were read from the DNA, whereas the V and J calls and clone size are those reported in that table. Of some 11,000 clones listed, 73% were seen once; the top ten hold around 31%. V was trimmed by 5 bases and J by 0 bases, leaving 14 bases between them. Looked up from germline, CDR1 is SQVTM and CDR2 is ANQGSEA. The CDR3 totals 14 residues. The source material was peripheral blood. The chain joins TRBV29-1 to TRBJ2-7; D is perhaps TRBD2 (7 bases). This clonotype originated in a human donor in a cohort sampled during active COVID-19. For the CDR3, the DNA is TGCAGCGTTACGGGGGGCCTGTCCTCCTACGAGCAGTACTTC. This codes for CSVTGGLSSYEQYF.